This T cell receptor (beta chain) was observed in a study of blood T cell repertoires in COVID-19. Method: immunoSEQ multiplex PCR; TCRdb's copy keeps in-frame clones and lacks some. Among 160,000 or so clones listed, approximately 91% were seen once. Germline V gene data show CDR1 as MNHNY and CDR2 as SVGAGI (reference sequence). Trimming stripped 6 bases from V and 4 bases from J, with 10 bases between. The CDR3 has 13 amino acids. Sequenced sample: peripheral blood. This rearrangement joins TRBV6-6 to TRBJ1-5; unclear D gene. This receptor was taken from a young man with acute or convalescent COVID-19. The CDR3 protein is CASREDWNQPQHF. CDR3 bases: TGTGCCAGCAGGGAGGACTGGAATCAGCCCCAGCATTTT.